The clone carrying this TCR beta chain came up a few times. No antigen is known for it. RNA transcripts were the template, and TCR beta CDR3 regions were amplified from them. A first-round RT-PCR used HTBI primers, followed by a second-round multiplex PCR. TCRdb re-derived calls from the multiplex PCR reads in MiXCR, one entry per CDR3 protein. The data contain approximately 540,000 distinct CDR3 sequences, roughly 39% of them singletons. The sample is drawn from a study of Graves' ophthalmopathy and Graves' hyperthyroidism. Overall study context: Stable hyperthyroidism meant no ophthalmopathy within 18 months of follow-up.

Study observations and caveats: The majority of expanded thyroid clonotypes above 0.001 frequency also occurred in blood.

Germline values: CDR1 LNHDA, CDR2 SQIVND (reference sequence). The CDR3 spans 17 residues. Between the trimmed V and J ends, which lost 3 bases and 5 bases, there was a span of 19 bases. Recruitment covered hyperthyroidism patients aged 18 to 65 whose new diagnosis was of under 2 months' duration. Orbital computed tomography, thyroid ultrasound, TRAb, serum thyroxine and clinical symptoms formed the basis of diagnosis. This clonotype was obtained from an adult man with Graves' hyperthyroidism. The chain joins TRBV19 to TRBJ2-2; D uncertain. The sequenced material came from peripheral blood or thyroid tissue (not recorded which). For the CDR3, the DNA is TGTGCCAGTAGTATTTCAGTGGCTCATGGAGTTACCGGGGAGCTGTTTTTT. The encoded protein is CASSISVAHGVTGELFF. Full variable domain (missing parts from reference TRBV19 and TRBJ2-2): DGGITQSPKYLFRKEGQNVTLSCEQNLNHDAMYWYRQDPGQGLRLIYYSQIVNDFQKGDIAEGYSVSREKKESFPLTVTSAQKNPTAFYLCASSISVAHGVTGELFFGEGSRLTVL.